The 2 T cell receptor beta chains below all came from one sample that was sequenced in a study of cytomegalovirus exposure and HLA in healthy donors. PCR used 60 Vbeta primers and 13 Jbeta primers. Clones were sequenced by immunoSEQ multiplex PCR, and TCRdb holds only the in-frame ones, with some missing. The table lists under 70,000 clones, roughly 71% of them singletons, with about 35% in the top ten. Sequencing was carried out using PBMCs. Receptors were obtained from a man aged 40-55 years in good health and CMV-seropositive.

The chain employs TRBV19 and TRBJ1-4; tentatively, D is TRBD1 (6 bases). This CDR3 contains 15 residues. Germline lookup yields CDR1 LNHDA and CDR2 SQIVND (reference sequence). V was pared by 7 bases and J by 8 bases, with 20 bases between. CDR3 loop: CASNARGVVGEKLFF. The CDR3, as DNA: TGTGCCAGTAACGCCAGGGGAGTGGTTGGGGAAAAACTGTTTTTT.

CDR3 sequence reads: CASSRTDSDNEKLFF. For the CDR3, the DNA is TGCGCCAGCAGCCGGACGGACAGTGATAATGAAAAACTGTTTTTT. This chain uses TRBV4-1 with TRBJ1-4, with D maybe TRBD1 (6 bases). V lost 4 bases, J lost 4 bases, and 13 bases lay in between. The CDR3 is made up of 15 amino acids. CDR1 and CDR2 (germline): MGHRA, YSYEKL.